Listed here are 9 T cell receptor beta chains from one sample, sequenced in a study of spatial heterogeneity in lung cancer. Using its own MiXCR run on the 5' RACE reads, TCRdb lists one record per CDR3 protein. The table lists fewer than 60,000 distinct CDR3 sequences, under 8% of them singletons. As to time point: blood at routine non-recurrence follow-up after resection. Unsorted whole RNA of tumor, nontumor lung or frozen PBMC was sequenced. The sequencing used PBMCs, collected at follow-up. These receptors all come from a female donor with early-stage non-small cell lung cancer.

This CDR3 reads CASGKGSGELFF. In nucleotides, the CDR3 is TGTGCCAGCGGGAAGGGGTCCGGGGAGCTGTTTTTT. V is TRBV6-2 or TRBV6-3 and J is TRBJ2-2; perhaps TRBD1 as D (5 bases). Between the trimmed V and J ends, which lost 8 bases and 6 bases, there was a span of 10 bases. Germline V gene lookup returns CDR1 MNHEY and CDR2 SVGEGT. This CDR3 contains 12 residues.

V usage is TRBV5-1 and J usage is TRBJ2-3; 8 bases map to TRBD2. With 3 bases clipped from V and 1 base from J, the junction kept 1 base outside the gene matches. Germline assignment: CDR1 SGHRS and CDR2 YFSETQ. The CDR3 has 14 residues. The CDR3 DNA is TGCGCCAGCAGCTCAGCGGGGGGCACAGATACGCAGTATTTT. It yields the protein CASSSAGGTDTQYF.

This clonotype was seen only a few times. This chain connects TRBV11-2 to TRBJ2-7; D is unclear. The CDR3 has 12 amino acids. V was clipped by 0 bases and J by 8 bases, with 8 bases between them. Germline lookup yields CDR1 SGHAT and CDR2 FQNNGV. The CDR3: CASSLEGSQQYF. CDR3 DNA: TGTGCCAGCAGCTTAGAAGGGTCCCAGCAGTACTTC.

The gene calls are TRBV5-4 and TRBJ2-2; tentatively, D is TRBD2 (5 bases). The CDR3 is made up of 16 amino acids. Germline V gene lookup returns CDR1 SGHNT and CDR2 YYREEE (reference sequence). V lost 4 bases to trimming and J lost 6 bases, with 19 bases between them. The CDR3 DNA is TGTGCCAGCAGCCTAAAGGACTCGGGTCGCTCCGGGGAGCTGTTTTTT. Translated: CASSLKDSGRSGELFF.

This clonotype was detected ten times or more. The chain links TRBV11-2 to TRBJ1-4, with TRBD1 matching over 9 bases. Germline values: CDR1 SGHAT, CDR2 FQNNGV. This CDR3 is built from 16 residues. J was trimmed by 8 bases and V by 4 bases; bases with no gene match: 11. CDR3 region: CASSSEYRGRREKLFF. CDR3 bases: TGTGCCAGCAGCTCAGAATACAGGGGGCGGAGGGAAAAACTGTTTTTT.

This clonotype was detected only a few times. The gene calls are TRBV5-6 and TRBJ1-1; D not resolved. Germline-derived CDR1 and CDR2 are SGHDT and YYEEEE. CDR3 length: 13 residues. V was shortened by 2 bases and J by 1 base, with 6 bases between the two germline ends. The CDR3 bases are TGTGCCAGCAGCTTACCGGCGAACACTGAAGCTTTCTTT. It specifies CASSLPANTEAFF.

This clonotype was observed a few times. The chain employs TRBV7-8 and TRBJ2-3; D may match TRBD1 or TRBD2 (5 bases each). This CDR3 comprises 16 residues. V shed 3 bases and J shed 5 bases, with 18 bases lying between them. Germline CDR1 SGHVS, CDR2 FQNEAQ. The CDR3 reads CASSLGPQDLGDTQYF. The CDR3 DNA reads as TGTGCCAGCAGCTTGGGACCCCAGGACCTGGGAGATACGCAGTATTTT.

This clonotype has just a few counts. Relative to the germline gene, one junction end is altered; a read error may explain this. The chain couples TRBV7-9 to TRBJ2-1; either TRBD1 or TRBD2 may supply D (5 bases each). This CDR3 is built from 14 residues. Germline V CDR1 and CDR2: SEHNR, FQNEAQ (reference sequence). CDR3 region: CASSPGTSNNEQFF. In DNA form, the CDR3 reads TGTGCCAGCAGCCCCGGGACCTCCAACAATGAGCAGTTCTTC.

This clonotype has a count of ten or more. The chain recombines TRBV23-1 with TRBJ2-7; D unresolved. TRBV23-1 is reported as an ORF; its role is uncertain. The CDR3 is made up of 16 amino acids. V gave up 2 bases and J gave up 0 bases, with 14 bases separating them. This CDR3 is CASSQGRADDSYEQYF. The CDR3 DNA sequence: TGCGCCAGCAGTCAAGGTAGAGCAGACGACTCCTACGAGCAGTACTTC.